This entry lists 29 T cell receptor beta chains sequenced from one sample in a study of cytomegalovirus exposure and HLA in healthy donors. Vbeta (60) and Jbeta (13) primers were used in the PCR. Sequencing was performed with immunoSEQ multiplex PCR; in TCRdb, only in-frame clones are kept and a portion is missing. Seen here are roughly 170,000 clones, 77% observed once, and the top ten hold about 1.5%. The sequenced material came from PBMCs. The receptor set was obtained from a woman between 25 and 40 years old in good health and CMV-seronegative.

This chain uses TRBV29-1 with TRBJ2-3, with D uncertain. This CDR3 spans 12 amino acids. The V gene lost 5 bases and the J gene lost 7 bases, with 13 bases spanning the gap. CDR1 is SQVTM and CDR2 is ANQGSEA in the germline V gene. The CDR3 spells CSVFSISYTQYF. The DNA of the CDR3 is TGCAGCGTTTTCTCGATAAGCTATACGCAGTATTTT.

The V gene is TRBV5-6, the J gene TRBJ1-4, with no clear D. CDR3 length: 14 residues. V lost 0 bases and J lost 7, with 10 bases in between. Germline lookup yields CDR1 SGHDT and CDR2 YYEEEE. CDR3 DNA: TGTGCCAGCAGCTTGGGGGCACGTAGTGAAAAACTGTTTTTT. The encoded protein is CASSLGARSEKLFF. Based on the CDR3 plus reference TRBV5-6 and TRBJ1-4, the full variable domain is DAGVTQSPTHLIKTRGQQVTLRCSPKSGHDTVSWYQQALGQGPQFIFQYYEEEERQRGNFPDRFSGHQFPNYSSELNVNALLLGDSALYLCASSLGARSEKLFFGSGTQLSVL.

The chain employs TRBV2 and TRBJ2-1; 9 bases map to TRBD1. Germline CDR1 SNHLY, CDR2 FYNNEI. The CDR3 runs to 16 residues. V shed 6 bases and J 6 bases; nucleotides not matched to a gene: 12. This CDR3 reads CASRDSGTGSTNEQFF. For the CDR3, the DNA is TGTGCCAGCAGAGATTCCGGGACAGGGAGTACCAATGAGCAGTTCTTC.

This chain links TRBV30 with TRBJ1-1, with TRBD1 as a possible D gene (5 bases). CDR1 and CDR2 (germline): GTSNPN, SVGIG (reference sequence). The CDR3 spans 13 residues. V shed 4 bases and J shed 0 bases, with 9 bases lying between them. The DNA of the CDR3 is TGTGCCTGGATCAGGGCGTTGAACACTGAAGCTTTCTTT. Its translation is CAWIRALNTEAFF.

The V call is TRBV2, the J call TRBJ2-3; D is undetermined. V lost 2 bases to trimming and J lost 0 bases, with 12 bases between them. Germline V gives CDR1 SNHLY, CDR2 FYNNEI. The CDR3 totals 16 residues. CDR3 in amino acids: CASSEPQTSSTDTQYF. The CDR3 bases are TGTGCCAGCAGTGAACCTCAGACAAGTAGCACAGATACGCAGTATTTT.

The genes are TRBV19 and TRBJ1-1, with 8 bases lining up with TRBD1. The V segment lost 3 bases and the J segment 1 base; nucleotides outside the gene matches: 1. The CDR3 is 14 residues long. CDR1 is LNHDA and CDR2 is SQIVND in the germline V gene (reference sequence). The CDR3: CASSIGQGNTEAFF. CDR3 DNA: TGTGCCAGTAGTATCGGACAGGGGAACACTGAAGCTTTCTTT. Complete variable domain (other parts from reference TRBV19 and TRBJ1-1): DGGITQSPKYLFRKEGQNVTLSCEQNLNHDAMYWYRQDPGQGLRLIYYSQIVNDFQKGDIAEGYSVSREKKESFPLTVTSAQKNPTAFYLCASSIGQGNTEAFFGQGTRLTVV.

The chain couples TRBV9 to TRBJ2-7, with D possibly TRBD1 on 5 matching bases. In germline, CDR1 is SGDLS, CDR2 YYNGEE. Trimming shortened V by 1 base and J by 6 bases, and 8 bases separated the two germline ends. The CDR3 consists of 12 residues. CDR3: CASSVFQGEQYF. CDR3 in DNA: TGTGCCAGCAGCGTATTCCAGGGCGAGCAGTACTTC.

The chain uses TRBV6-5 and TRBJ1-5; TRBD1 aligns across 8 bases. The V segment lost 6 bases and the J segment 2 bases; nucleotides outside the gene matches: 3. The CDR3 covers 14 residues. Germline V lookup: CDR1 MNHEY, CDR2 SVGAGI. The CDR3: CASRKTGGNQPQHF. The DNA for the CDR3 is TGTGCCAGCAGAAAGACAGGGGGCAATCAGCCCCAGCATTTT.

This clone appeared a single time. This chain links TRBV4-2 with TRBJ2-3; TRBD2 matches at 10 bases. Germline CDR1 is LGHNA and CDR2 is YNFKEQ. CDR3 size: 16 residues. Losses at the gene ends were 2 bases for V and 1 base for J; bases not matched to a gene: 3. The CDR3 loop reads CASSQPSGRGTDTQYF. As DNA, the CDR3 is TGTGCCAGCAGCCAACCTAGCGGGAGAGGCACAGATACGCAGTATTTT.

The CDR3, as DNA: TGCGCCAGCAGCTTGTTCTCCAGAGGCGAGGCGCAGTATTTT. It specifies CASSLFSRGEAQYF. This chain joins TRBV5-1 and TRBJ2-3, with D uncertain. CDR1 is SGHRS, CDR2 YFSETQ, per germline. The CDR3 runs 14 residues. The V end lost 1 base, the J end lost 10 bases, and 16 bases lay between the germline ends. Variable domain in full (rest from reference TRBV5-1 and TRBJ2-3): KAGVTQTPRYLIKTRGQQVTLSCSPISGHRSVSWYQQTPGQGLQFLFEYFSETQRNKGNFPGRFSGRQFSNSRSEMNVSTLELGDSALYLCASSLFSRGEAQYFGPGTRLTVL.

This clone was counted between two and nine times. The rearrangement uses TRBV6-1 and TRBJ1-4; D is ambiguous. CDR1 and CDR2 (germline): MNHNS, SASEGT. The V gene lost 7 bases and the J gene lost 6 bases, with 9 bases spanning the gap. This CDR3 has 12 amino acids. For the CDR3, the DNA is TGTGCCAGCAAGGGAGACCATGAAAAACTGTTTTTT. Its protein product is CASKGDHEKLFF.

V and J are TRBV7-9 and TRBJ1-2, with D unclear. The germline gives CDR1 SEHNR, CDR2 FQNEAQ (reference sequence). V gave up 4 bases and J gave up 7 bases, with 13 bases separating them. The CDR3 sequence is 13 residues long. Written as DNA, the CDR3 is TGTGCCAGCAGCTCCTTAGTCCCTGGTGGCTACACCTTC. Amino acids: CASSSLVPGGYTF.

Here the CDR3 DNA reads TGTGCCAGCACCCGATCCGGGACTAGCGGGGGCTACAATGAGCAGTTCTTC. Amino acid sequence: CASTRSGTSGGYNEQFF. The gene calls are TRBV2 and TRBJ2-1; 14 bases are shared with TRBD2. Germline CDR1 and CDR2: SNHLY and FYNNEI. Trimming cost V 7 bases and J 3 bases; bases outside gene matches: 8. This CDR3 is 17 amino acids long.

V and J are TRBV5-1 and TRBJ2-3; the match to TRBD1 covers 11 bases. The CDR3 has 14 amino acids. CDR1 is SGHRS, CDR2 YFSETQ, per germline. Trimming took 4 bases from V and 4 from J; bases not matched to a gene: 2. The CDR3, as DNA: TGCGCCAGCAGCGGACAGGGGGCATCAGATACGCAGTATTTT. As protein: CASSGQGASDTQYF.

This clone appeared a few times. The chain employs TRBV5-1 and TRBJ1-2, with D perhaps matching TRBD1 (6 bases). V was cut by 0 bases and J by 8 bases, with 8 bases left in between. CDR3 length equals 12 residues. Germline V lookup: CDR1 SGHRS, CDR2 YFSETQ. CDR3 sequence reads: CASSLGGGGYTF. Written as DNA, the CDR3 is TGCGCCAGCAGCTTGGGCGGGGGCGGCTACACCTTC.

The gene calls are TRBV18 and TRBJ2-7; 13 nucleotides match TRBD2. The CDR3 loop spans 14 amino acids. Germline V gives CDR1 KGHSH, CDR2 LQKENI. Trimming removed 6 bases from V and 6 bases from J; junction bases left unmatched: 5. The CDR3 sequence is CASSPGLAGIEQYF. The CDR3 nucleotides read TGTGCCAGCTCCCCGGGACTAGCGGGAATCGAGCAGTACTTC.

Concerning this clone itself: A read error may produce the germline difference seen at one junction end. The rearrangement joins TRBV19 to TRBJ2-7; a possible D gene is TRBD2 (6 bases). Germline V gene data show CDR1 as LNHDA and CDR2 as SQIVND (reference sequence). The CDR3 extends over 13 amino acids. CDR3: CASSDSGRRAVDF. The DNA for the CDR3 is TGTGCCAGTAGTGACTCGGGACGGAGGGCAGTGGACTTC. Variable domain in full (rest from reference TRBV19 and TRBJ2-7): DGGITQSPKYLFRKEGQNVTLSCEQNLNHDAMYWYRQDPGQGLRLIYYSQIVNDFQKGDIAEGYSVSREKKESFPLTVTSAQKNPTAFYLCASSDSGRRAVDFGPGTRLTVT.

This chain links TRBV7-6 with TRBJ1-1; D not resolved. V shed 5 bases and J shed 1 base, with 14 bases lying between them. Germline loops: CDR1 SGHVS, CDR2 FNYEAQ. This CDR3 is 15 amino acids long. The DNA for the CDR3 is TGTGCCAGCAGCCCGCCTAACACAGAGAACACTGAAGCTTTCTTT. This translates into CASSPPNTENTEAFF. The whole variable domain, remainder taken from reference TRBV7-6 and TRBJ1-1, is GAGVSQSPRYKVTKRGQDVALRCDPISGHVSLYWYRQALGQGPEFLTYFNYEAQQDKSGLPNDRFSAERPEGSISTLTIQRTEQRDSAMYRCASSPPNTENTEAFFGQGTRLTVV.

The chain joins TRBV5-6 to TRBJ2-3; TRBD2 matches at 10 bases. The CDR3 loop spans 16 amino acids. The germline gives CDR1 SGHDT, CDR2 YYEEEE. The junction had 4 bases not matched to a gene; V was cut back by 3 bases and J by 0 bases. The CDR3 DNA sequence: TGTGCCAGCAGCTCTGCGACTAGCGGGAGCACAGATACGCAGTATTTT. This sequence encodes CASSSATSGSTDTQYF.

The genes are TRBV15 and TRBJ2-7; possibly TRBD1 for D (6 bases). The germline gives CDR1 LNHNV, CDR2 YYDKDF (reference sequence). Trimming left V 1 base short and J 6 bases short, with 16 bases between. This CDR3 is built from 15 residues. The DNA of the CDR3 is TGTGCCACCAGCAGAGGTTTTTCTACAGGGATCGAGCAGTACTTC. This encodes CATSRGFSTGIEQYF.

The chain links TRBV18 to TRBJ1-5; D unresolved. There are 16 residues in the CDR3. V dropped 4 bases and J dropped 0 bases, with 13 bases sitting between them. The V gene's germline CDR1 is KGHSH and CDR2 LQKENI. The CDR3 DNA sequence: TGTGCCAGCTCACTTTCCGCCAGTTTTAGCAATCAGCCCCAGCATTTT. Protein: CASSLSASFSNQPQHF.

The chain is built from TRBV7-9 and TRBJ1-2, with D perhaps matching TRBD1 (6 bases). V gave up 6 bases and J gave up 2 bases, with 13 bases separating them. Germline V lookup: CDR1 SEHNR, CDR2 FQNEAQ (reference sequence). The CDR3 contains 14 residues. The CDR3 DNA sequence: TGTGCCAGCAGATTCGGGGGGGGCAACTATGGCTACACCTTC. Translating it yields CASRFGGGNYGYTF.

The chain recombines TRBV7-3 with TRBJ2-2; 9 bases match TRBD1. CDR1 is SGHTA and CDR2 is FQGTGA in the germline V gene. J gave up 6 bases and V 4 bases, and 3 bases lay outside the gene matches. CDR3 length: 14 residues. CDR3 sequence reads: CASSSYRGPGELFF. CDR3 nucleotide sequence: TGTGCCAGCAGCTCCTACAGGGGGCCCGGGGAGCTGTTTTTT.

This chain uses TRBV7-2 with TRBJ1-2, with 9 nucleotides matching TRBD1. Germline loops: CDR1 SGHTA, CDR2 FQGNSA. The CDR3 is made up of 16 amino acids. V trimming: 6 bases; J trimming: 5 bases; junction bases outside the gene matches: 13. The chain's CDR3 is CASRPGTGMIGYGYTF. DNA for the CDR3: TGTGCCAGCAGGCCCGGGACAGGGATGATTGGGTATGGCTACACCTTC.

This chain links TRBV18 with TRBJ2-7; 9 nucleotides line up with TRBD1. This CDR3 has 17 residues. CDR1 is KGHSH and CDR2 is LQKENI in the germline V gene. The V gene end was trimmed by 3 bases and the J gene end by 1 base; junction bases not matched to a gene: 10. CDR3 DNA sequence: TGTGCCAGCTCACCTGACCGACCGGGACAGGGATCCTACGAGCAGTACTTC. This sequence encodes CASSPDRPGQGSYEQYF.

The genes are TRBV29-1 and TRBJ1-2, with D unclear. Between the trimmed V and J ends, which lost 7 bases and 6 bases, there was a span of 9 bases. This CDR3 region has 10 residues. CDR1 is SQVTM, CDR2 ANQGSEA, per germline. CDR3 amino acids: CSAGGDGYTF. CDR3 DNA sequence: TGCAGCGCCGGCGGGGATGGCTACACCTTC.

The chain carries TRBV7-2 and TRBJ1-1; D is unresolved. The germline V and J ends were trimmed by 2 bases and 3 bases, with 13 bases remaining between them. The CDR3 sequence is 15 residues long. Germline CDR1 SGHTA, CDR2 FQGNSA. The CDR3 region is CASSLLYRKYTEAFF. The CDR3, as DNA: TGTGCCAGCAGCTTATTGTACAGAAAGTACACTGAAGCTTTCTTT. The full variable domain, completed using reference TRBV7-2 and TRBJ1-1, is GAGVSQSPSNKVTEKGKDVELRCDPISGHTALYWYRQSLGQGLEFLIYFQGNSAPDKSGLPSDRFSAERTGGSVSTLTIQRTQQEDSAVYLCASSLLYRKYTEAFFGQGTRLTVV.

V and J are TRBV7-8 and TRBJ1-6; 7 nucleotides align to TRBD1. The CDR3 is 14 residues long. The ends lost 5 bases at V and 6 bases at J; junction bases unmatched: 4. Germline V gene sequence: CDR1 SGHVS, CDR2 FQNEAQ. The CDR3 sequence is CASSKRQGNSPLHF. In nucleotides, the CDR3 is TGTGCCAGCAGCAAAAGACAGGGTAATTCACCCCTCCACTTT. The whole variable domain, filled in from reference TRBV7-8 and TRBJ1-6, reads GAGVSQSPRYKVAKRGQDVALRCDPISGHVSLFWYQQALGQGPEFLTYFQNEAQLDKSGLPSDRFFAERPEGSVSTLKIQRTQQEDSAVYLCASSKRQGNSPLHFGNGTRLTVT.

This sequence joins TRBV6-6 and TRBJ2-3, with 13 bases lining up with TRBD2. This CDR3 has 15 residues. Germline trimming cut 4 bases from V and 6 bases from J; bases unmatched to any gene: 4. The germline CDR1 and CDR2 sequences are MNHNY and SVGAGI (reference sequence). CDR3 amino acids: CASSSLAGGDDTQYF. The CDR3 bases are TGTGCCAGCAGTTCACTAGCGGGGGGGGATGATACGCAGTATTTT.